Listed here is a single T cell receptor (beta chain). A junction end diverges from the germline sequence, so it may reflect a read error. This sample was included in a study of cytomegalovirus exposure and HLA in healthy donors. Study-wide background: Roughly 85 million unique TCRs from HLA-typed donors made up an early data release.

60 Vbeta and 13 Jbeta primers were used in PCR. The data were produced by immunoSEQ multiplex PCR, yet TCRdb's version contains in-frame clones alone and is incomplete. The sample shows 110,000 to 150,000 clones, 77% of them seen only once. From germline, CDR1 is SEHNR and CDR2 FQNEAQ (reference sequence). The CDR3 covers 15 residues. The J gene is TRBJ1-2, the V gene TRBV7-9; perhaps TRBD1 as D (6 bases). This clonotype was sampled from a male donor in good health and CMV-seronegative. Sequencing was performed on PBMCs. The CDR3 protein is CSSSLTQGLTYGYTF. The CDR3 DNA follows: TGTTCCAGCAGCTTAACCCAGGGGCTTACCTATGGCTACACCTTC.